The clone carrying this T cell receptor beta chain was observed a few times. The antigen is not known. This sample is drawn from a study of cytomegalovirus exposure and HLA in healthy donors. Study-level findings and limits: In vitro, three CMV-associated chains proved specific for CMV antigens.

It was with 60 Vbeta and 13 Jbeta primers that the PCR ran. Generated by immunoSEQ multiplex PCR, the TCRdb table keeps only in-frame clones and is missing some. The data contain approximately 150,000 clones, more than 70% of them seen just once; the ten biggest clones take up 0.94%. V lost 3 bases, J lost 3 bases, and 6 bases stayed unmatched. Germline V gene data show CDR1 as SGHDT and CDR2 as YYEEEE. The CDR3 is made up of 16 amino acids. When sampled, the donors appeared nominally healthy, though they likely had unrecorded immune exposures. This chain uses TRBV5-6 with TRBJ2-3, with 11 bases fitting TRBD2. The receptor was derived from a woman aged 55-69 years in good health and CMV-seronegative. The sequenced sample consisted of PBMCs. CDR3 amino acids: CASSSLAGEWTDTQYF. In DNA, the CDR3 is TGTGCCAGCAGCTCACTAGCGGGAGAATGGACAGATACGCAGTATTTT. Based on the CDR3 plus reference TRBV5-6 and TRBJ2-3, the full variable domain is DAGVTQSPTHLIKTRGQQVTLRCSPKSGHDTVSWYQQALGQGPQFIFQYYEEEERQRGNFPDRFSGHQFPNYSSELNVNALLLGDSALYLCASSSLAGEWTDTQYFGPGTRLTVL.